The 27 T cell receptor beta chains reported below all come from one sample, sequenced in a study of T cell repertoires in ileal Crohn's disease. Generated by immunoSEQ multiplex PCR, the TCRdb table keeps only in-frame clones and is missing some. The sample records about 17,000 clones, 50% to 75% being singletons. Sequencing was carried out using ileal tissue. These receptors were collected from an adult with Crohn's disease.

The CDR3 loop is CAWSPRVGGNQPQHF. The CDR3, as DNA: TGTGCCTGGAGTCCCCGGGTGGGGGGTAATCAGCCCCAGCATTTT. J is TRBJ1-5 and V is TRBV30; D may be TRBD1 (5 bases). The CDR3 length is 15 residues. Germline V lookup: CDR1 GTSNPN, CDR2 SVGIG (reference sequence). The germline V and J ends were trimmed by 2 bases and 4 bases, with 15 bases remaining between them.

The rearrangement uses TRBV29-1 and TRBJ1-5, with a weak D call TRBD1 (5 bases). CDR1 and CDR2 (germline): SQVTM, ANQGSEA. The V end was cut by 5 bases, the J end by 5 bases, with 13 bases between. This CDR3 region has 13 residues. CDR3 protein: CSVRQGGDQPQHF. The CDR3 coding sequence is TGCAGCGTTCGCCAGGGAGGGGATCAGCCCCAGCATTTT.

This chain uses TRBV6-5 with TRBJ2-7; 9 bases map to TRBD1. V lost 5 bases, J lost 7 bases, and 12 bases stayed unmatched. The V gene's germline CDR1 is MNHEY and CDR2 SVGAGI. The CDR3 is 15 residues long. The DNA of the CDR3 is TGTGCCAGCAGTAAGGAACAGGGGGCTCACTATGAGCAGTACTTC. It is translated as CASSKEQGAHYEQYF.

This clone was detected a few times. This sequence joins TRBV7-2 and TRBJ2-5, with D uncertain. V lost 2 bases to trimming and J lost 4 bases, with 14 bases between them. Germline V lookup: CDR1 SGHTA, CDR2 FQGNSA. The CDR3 sequence is 15 residues long. The CDR3 region is CASSLIIADRETQYF. CDR3 sequence (DNA): TGTGCCAGCAGCTTAATCATCGCAGATCGAGAGACCCAGTACTTC.

J is TRBJ2-7 and V is TRBV6-5; D gene ambiguous. CDR1 is MNHEY, CDR2 SVGAGI, per germline. Trimming took off 7 bases at V and 3 bases at J, with 19 bases between the two ends. This CDR3 has 15 amino acids. In nucleotides, the CDR3 is TGTGCCAGCACCACGACGCGGTCATCCCTCTACGAGCAGTACTTC. This translates into CASTTTRSSLYEQYF.

The chain carries TRBV4-1 and TRBJ2-4; 7 positions agree with TRBD1. Germline values: CDR1 MGHRA, CDR2 YSYEKL. V lost 5 bases and J lost 0; bases outside the gene matches: 7. The CDR3 covers 16 residues. This chain's CDR3 is CASSDGQELAKNIQYF. The CDR3 DNA reads as TGCGCCAGCAGCGACGGACAGGAGCTAGCCAAAAACATTCAGTACTTC.

The chain couples TRBV4-1 to TRBJ2-5; perhaps TRBD2 as D (5 bases). The germline V and J ends were trimmed by 3 bases and 5 bases, with 10 bases remaining between them. The CDR3 is 13 amino acids. Germline-derived CDR1 and CDR2 are MGHRA and YSYEKL. CDR3 residues: CASSQTERETQYF. The CDR3 DNA follows: TGCGCCAGCAGCCAGACCGAGCGGGAGACCCAGTACTTC.

This chain joins TRBV6-6 and TRBJ2-7, with TRBD2 matching 10 bases. Germline loops: CDR1 MNHNY, CDR2 SVGAGI (reference sequence). With 5 bases clipped from V and 2 bases from J, the junction kept 0 bases outside the gene matches. The CDR3 runs to 13 residues. CDR3 nucleotide sequence: TGTGCCAGCAGTAGCGGGAGGGCCTACGAGCAGTACTTC. Translation: CASSSGRAYEQYF.

The rearrangement uses TRBV11-1 and TRBJ2-3, with a possible D match to TRBD1 (5 bases). Trimming took 2 bases from V and 9 from J, leaving 9 bases between them. The germline V gene encodes CDR1 SGHAT and CDR2 FQDESV (reference sequence). The CDR3 has 12 amino acids. The CDR3 nucleotides read TGTGCCAGCAGCTTAAGTGCAGGGACGCAGTATTTT. It yields the protein CASSLSAGTQYF. The complete variable domain, with remaining parts taken from reference TRBV11-1 and TRBJ2-3, reads EAEVAQSPRYKITEKSQAVAFWCDPISGHATLYWYRQILGQGPELLVQFQDESVVDDSQLPKDRFSAERLKGVDSTLKIQPAELGDSAMYLCASSLSAGTQYFGPGTRLTVL.

The genes are TRBV7-9 and TRBJ2-7; 7 bases are shared with TRBD2. V was clipped by 8 bases and J by 0 bases; unmatched bases: 7. The CDR3 spans 14 residues. Per germline, CDR1 SEHNR and CDR2 FQNEAQ (reference sequence). This CDR3 is CASCHGEGSYEQYF. CDR3 nucleotides: TGTGCCAGCTGCCACGGGGAGGGCTCCTACGAGCAGTACTTC.

This clone qualifies as medium-sized. The chain couples TRBV28 to TRBJ2-6; possibly TRBD1 for D (5 bases). The CDR3 is 15 residues long. From germline, CDR1 is MDHEN and CDR2 SYDVKM. Trimming cost V 6 bases and J 0 bases, with 9 bases left between them. The CDR3 sequence: CASSPDSSGANVLTF. In DNA form, the CDR3 reads TGTGCCAGCAGCCCCGACAGCTCTGGGGCCAACGTCCTGACTTTC.

The chain employs TRBV2 and TRBJ1-5, with a tentative D call TRBD1 (5 bases). This CDR3 region has 13 residues. V gave up 1 base and J gave up 11 bases, with 12 bases separating them. The germline gives CDR1 SNHLY, CDR2 FYNNEI. The CDR3 is CASSEERRGTQHF. DNA of the CDR3: TGTGCCAGCAGTGAAGAGAGGAGGGGCACCCAGCATTTT.

The J gene is TRBJ1-2, the V gene TRBV6-1, with 9 bases identical to TRBD1. The CDR3 has 14 residues. The germline V gene encodes CDR1 MNHNS and CDR2 SASEGT. V trimming: 0 bases; J trimming: 6 bases; junction bases outside the gene matches: 2. The CDR3: CASSEADRGDGYTF. In DNA, the CDR3 is TGTGCCAGCAGTGAAGCGGACAGGGGAGATGGCTACACCTTC.

The chain recombines TRBV5-1 with TRBJ2-5; perhaps TRBD2 as D (8 bases). Germline CDR1 reads SGHRS; CDR2 reads YFSETQ. The CDR3 consists of 15 residues. V lost 4 bases to trimming and J lost 0 bases, with 13 bases between them. CDR3 coding DNA: TGCGCCAGCAGCCCGGGGGGGACAGACCAAGAGACCCAGTACTTC. Translating it yields CASSPGGTDQETQYF.

The chain uses TRBV29-1 and TRBJ2-7; D possibly corresponds to TRBD2 (5 bases). CDR1 SQVTM and CDR2 ANQGSEA come from the germline V gene. V lost 6 bases to trimming and J lost 4 bases, with 7 bases between them. CDR3 length: 10 residues. CDR3 region: CSVGEYEQYF. The CDR3 nucleotides read TGCAGCGTCGGGGAATACGAGCAGTACTTC.

V is TRBV7-2 and J is TRBJ2-5; TRBD2 matches 11 bases. The CDR3 is 16 amino acids. CDR1 is SGHTA and CDR2 is FQGNSA in the germline V gene. Trimming at V came to 1 base and at J to 5 bases, leaving 6 bases not matched to a gene. The CDR3 loop reads CASSLGQLAGVETQYF. The CDR3 coding sequence is TGTGCCAGCAGCTTAGGTCAACTAGCGGGAGTGGAGACCCAGTACTTC.

The gene calls are TRBV6-1 and TRBJ1-1; no clear D gene. Germline V gene sequence: CDR1 MNHNS, CDR2 SASEGT. V lost 5 bases, J lost 1 base, and 11 bases lay in between. The CDR3 loop spans 14 amino acids. CDR3 DNA: TGTGCCAGCAGTTTTCAAGCGTGGAACACTGAAGCTTTCTTT. Translated: CASSFQAWNTEAFF.

The V call is TRBV29-1, the J call TRBJ2-2, with TRBD2 as a possible D gene (6 bases). CDR3 length: 14 amino acids. Germline V gene lookup returns CDR1 SQVTM and CDR2 ANQGSEA. V was trimmed by 6 bases and J by 2 bases, leaving 13 bases between them. The CDR3 is CSVLGLVNTGELFF. The CDR3 DNA is TGCAGCGTACTGGGACTCGTTAACACCGGGGAGCTGTTTTTT.

This clone turned up a few times. This chain connects TRBV4-2 to TRBJ2-7; 7 bases are shared with TRBD2. The CDR3 consists of 14 residues. The trim removed 1 base at V and 5 bases at J, leaving 5 bases unmatched. In germline, CDR1 is LGHNA, CDR2 YNFKEQ. DNA of the CDR3: TGTGCCAGCAGCCAAGGCGGGAGAAGGGACGAGCAGTACTTC. This sequence encodes CASSQGGRRDEQYF.

This clone was counted between two and nine times. CDR3 DNA: TGTGCCAGCTCACCAGTAATAGCGGGAGCTGAGTTCTTC. The encoded protein is CASSPVIAGAEFF. The chain is built from TRBV18 and TRBJ2-1; 9 bases align to TRBD2. CDR1 is KGHSH and CDR2 is LQKENI in the germline V gene. The V gene end was trimmed by 2 bases and the J gene end by 14 bases; junction bases not matched to a gene: 7. The length of the CDR3 is 13 residues.

This rearrangement joins TRBV5-7 to TRBJ1-5, with D possibly TRBD1 on 6 matching bases. TRBV5-7 is an ORF for which the function is uncertain. The V end lost 3 bases, the J end lost 4 bases, and 11 bases lay between the germline ends. The CDR3 totals 14 residues. CDR3 region: CASSSYRANQPQHF. DNA of the CDR3: TGTGCCAGCAGCTCTTACAGGGCTAATCAGCCCCAGCATTTT.

The chain recombines TRBV2 with TRBJ1-5; D is perhaps TRBD1 (6 bases). CDR1 and CDR2 from the germline V gene are SNHLY and FYNNEI. This CDR3 is 16 amino acids long. Trimming took off 2 bases at V and 2 bases at J, with 13 bases between the two ends. This chain's CDR3 is CASSERKGVGNQPQHF. The DNA of the CDR3 is TGTGCCAGCAGTGAACGTAAGGGGGTAGGCAATCAGCCCCAGCATTTT.

This chain uses TRBV29-1 with TRBJ2-1, with D perhaps matching TRBD2 (5 bases). There are 16 residues in the CDR3. V gave up 0 bases and J gave up 0 bases, with 12 bases separating them. CDR1 is SQVTM and CDR2 is ANQGSEA in the germline V gene. CDR3 sequence (DNA): TGCAGCGTTGAAGATCGGATAGCGAGCTCCTACAATGAGCAGTTCTTC. It encodes CSVEDRIASSYNEQFF.

V usage is TRBV30 and J usage is TRBJ1-5; no clear D. Germline V gene data show CDR1 as GTSNPN and CDR2 as SVGIG (reference sequence). The CDR3 extends over 14 amino acids. V gave up 0 bases and J gave up 0 bases, with 6 bases separating them. The CDR3 loop is CAWSVTNSNQPQHF. The CDR3 coding sequence is TGTGCCTGGAGTGTAACTAATAGCAATCAGCCCCAGCATTTT.

In its sample, this clone is medium-sized. The chain recombines TRBV7-9 with TRBJ1-3; no definite D call. The CDR3 runs to 17 residues. Germline CDR1 reads SEHNR; CDR2 reads FQNEAQ (reference sequence). The V and J ends lost 4 bases and 0 bases respectively, with 16 bases between them. This CDR3 reads CASSSHLRSGSGNTIYF. In DNA form, the CDR3 reads TGTGCCAGCAGCTCCCACCTTAGGTCAGGCTCTGGAAACACCATATATTTT. Full variable domain (rest looked up from reference TRBV7-9 and TRBJ1-3): DTGVSQNPRHKITKRGQNVTFRCDPISEHNRLYWYRQTLGQGPEFLTYFQNEAQLEKSRLLSDRFSAERPKGSFSTLEIQRTEQGDSAMYLCASSSHLRSGSGNTIYFGEGSWLTVV.

This clone is labeled as medium-sized. This chain joins TRBV28 and TRBJ1-5; 7 bases map to TRBD1. CDR3 size: 14 residues. V dropped 7 bases and J dropped 6; count of bases not matched to a gene: 9. Germline loops: CDR1 MDHEN, CDR2 SYDVKM. The CDR3, as DNA: TGTGCCAGCAATGGGAGGTACAGGGGTCAGCCCCAGCATTTT. It specifies CASNGRYRGQPQHF.

CDR3 DNA: TGTGCCAGCAGCTGGGAGGTGAACACTGAAGCTTTCTTT. This encodes CASSWEVNTEAFF. The chain uses TRBV11-3 and TRBJ1-1; the D is unclear. The germline V and J ends were trimmed by 4 bases and 0 bases, with 6 bases remaining between them. Germline CDR1 and CDR2: SGHNT and YENEEA. This CDR3 comprises 13 residues.